The text below deals with one T cell receptor beta chain. In the authors' workflow: Nucleated cell counts were estimated from reference gene primer amplification. Profiled with immunoSEQ multiplex PCR; TCRdb holds only in-frame clones, not every one. D and trimming were read from the DNA, whereas the V and J calls and clone size are those reported in that table. The sample has 150,000 to 200,000 clones; over 90% are singletons. These data are taken from a study of blood T cell repertoires in COVID-19. Looking at the study overall: T cells, B-cell-depleted T cells, or PBMCs supplied cDNA or gDNA.

The CDR3 runs to 14 residues. Unmatched junction bases numbered 5, after V lost 2 bases and J lost 12 bases. Germline-derived CDR1 and CDR2 are GTSNPN and SVGIG (reference sequence). The clonotype originates from a man between 50 and 59 years old with acute or convalescent COVID-19. The sequenced sample consisted of peripheral blood. V and J are TRBV30 and TRBJ1-6, with 12 nucleotides matching TRBD1. In DNA, the CDR3 is TGTGCCTGGAGTCCGGGACAGGGGGCTCAACCCCTCCACTTT. It codes for CAWSPGQGAQPLHF.